A single sample is the source of the 6 T cell receptor beta chains below, sequenced in a study of molecular identifiers for immune sequencing clone quantification. TCRdb ran MiXCR on the PCR reads and lists one entry per CDR3 protein. The table includes some 100,000 distinct CDR3 sequences, roughly 34% detected once. The specimen sequenced was naive CD8+ T cells from blood, with Jurkat cell RNA spiked in. Subset: FACS-sorted CD8+CD4-CCR7+CD45RA+ naive T cells. Receptor source: a human donor in good health. Some libraries in this study had Jurkat cell RNA spiked in.

The chain carries TRBV2 and TRBJ2-3; D is possibly TRBD1 (6 bases). This CDR3 contains 15 residues. Deletions cut 5 bases from V and 4 bases from J, with 16 bases between. Germline V gene data show CDR1 as SNHLY and CDR2 as FYNNEI. The CDR3 is CASSPQGADADTQYF. CDR3 in DNA: TGTGCCAGCAGTCCACAGGGCGCGGACGCAGATACGCAGTATTTT.

The J gene is TRBJ2-7, the V gene TRBV10-3, with D perhaps matching TRBD1 or TRBD2 (6 bases each). Germline V gene sequence: CDR1 ENHRY, CDR2 SYGVKD. CDR3 size: 15 residues. V shed 2 bases and J shed 0 bases, with 11 bases lying between them. This CDR3 is CAISEGGLSSYEQYF. CDR3 nucleotide sequence: TGTGCCATCAGTGAGGGGGGGCTGAGCTCCTACGAGCAGTACTTC.

This clonotype has at least ten counts. The chain links TRBV2 to TRBJ2-3; D perhaps matches TRBD1 (5 bases). The CDR3 extends over 13 amino acids. V lost 8 bases, J lost 2 bases, and 11 bases lay in between. Germline CDR1 SNHLY, CDR2 FYNNEI. The CDR3 nucleotides are TGTGCCAGCGGGGCGGCGAACACAGATACGCAGTATTTT. Its protein product is CASGAANTDTQYF.

This sequence joins TRBV28 and TRBJ2-1; D might be TRBD1 (6 bases). V lost 5 bases, J lost 2 bases, and 13 bases lay in between. The germline gives CDR1 MDHEN, CDR2 SYDVKM. The CDR3 is made up of 15 amino acids. DNA of the CDR3: TGTGCCAGCAGTCTCCGGGACAAGCCCTACAATGAGCAGTTCTTC. It encodes CASSLRDKPYNEQFF.

At least ten counts were recorded for this clonotype. The chain recombines TRBV27 with TRBJ2-7; D remains unclear. CDR1 is MNHEY, CDR2 SMNVEV, per germline (reference sequence). This CDR3 comprises 13 residues. Deletions cut 3 bases from V and 2 bases from J, with 8 bases between. The CDR3 DNA follows: TGTGCCAGCAGTTTCGGCCGGGCCTACGAGCAGTACTTC. Translated: CASSFGRAYEQYF.

This clonotype was detected a few times. The CDR3 reads CASSFGQASSYEQYF. In nucleotides, the CDR3 is TGTGCCAGCAGTTTCGGACAGGCTAGCTCCTACGAGCAGTACTTC. V gene TRBV27 combines with J gene TRBJ2-7; 7 bases map to TRBD1. The CDR3 totals 15 residues. Germline V lookup: CDR1 MNHEY, CDR2 SMNVEV (reference sequence). V trimming: 3 bases; J trimming: 0 bases; junction bases outside the gene matches: 5.